The 6 T cell receptor beta chains below come from one sample, sequenced in a study of blood T cell repertoires in COVID-19. The data were produced by immunoSEQ multiplex PCR, yet TCRdb's version contains in-frame clones alone and is incomplete. Of 100,000 to 150,000 clones in the sample, approximately 88% were seen once. Sequencing was performed on peripheral blood. The source of these receptors is a man aged 55 to 69 with acute or convalescent COVID-19.

This chain joins TRBV2 and TRBJ1-6, with D maybe TRBD1 (6 bases). The V gene's germline CDR1 is SNHLY and CDR2 FYNNEI. There are 17 residues in the CDR3. The germline V and J ends were trimmed by 4 bases and 6 bases, with 19 bases remaining between them. Here the CDR3 DNA reads TGTGCCAGCAGTGGGCGTAGGGGGGGGGCGCTTAATTCACCCCTCCACTTT. Amino acid sequence: CASSGRRGGALNSPLHF.

This chain links TRBV6-5 with TRBJ1-2; 10 nucleotides line up with TRBD1. Germline V gene data show CDR1 as MNHEY and CDR2 as SVGAGI. The CDR3 contains 15 residues. The V gene end was trimmed by 5 bases and the J gene end by 7 bases; junction bases not matched to a gene: 10. CDR3 in amino acids: CASSTIDRGRIGYTF. The CDR3, as DNA: TGTGCCAGCAGTACTATCGACAGGGGGCGGATTGGCTACACCTTC.

The chain has TRBV18 and TRBJ2-7; D unresolved. Trimming shortened V by 2 bases and J by 3 bases, and 20 bases separated the two germline ends. The germline gives CDR1 KGHSH, CDR2 LQKENI. The CDR3 spans 17 residues. The CDR3 DNA is TGTGCCAGCTCACCATTAGAGAGTCACCTCCCCGGCTACGAGCAGTACTTC. Translation: CASSPLESHLPGYEQYF.

The J gene is TRBJ2-3, the V gene TRBV7-8; unclear D gene. The V end lost 5 bases, the J end lost 8 bases, and 8 bases lay between the germline ends. Germline CDR1 is SGHVS and CDR2 is FQNEAQ. This CDR3 has 11 residues. For the CDR3, the DNA is TGTGCCAGCAGCCCGTCCGTTACGCAGTATTTT. This sequence encodes CASSPSVTQYF.

The chain links TRBV5-1 to TRBJ1-1; 11 bases agree with TRBD1. V lost 4 bases, J lost 1 base, and 6 bases stayed unmatched. This CDR3 comprises 16 residues. Germline V gene lookup returns CDR1 SGHRS and CDR2 YFSETQ. In DNA form, the CDR3 reads TGCGCCAGCAGCGCAGGACAGGGGGCGGGGAACACTGAAGCTTTCTTT. It codes for CASSAGQGAGNTEAFF.

This chain uses TRBV9 with TRBJ2-5; 7 nucleotides match TRBD2. Germline V CDR1 and CDR2: SGDLS, YYNGEE. The J segment lost 1 base and the V segment lost 4 bases, leaving 7 bases of the junction unmatched. The CDR3 consists of 15 residues. The CDR3 DNA reads as TGTGCCAGCAGCCTCTTACCTAGCGGCCAAGAGACCCAGTACTTC. The encoded protein is CASSLLPSGQETQYF.